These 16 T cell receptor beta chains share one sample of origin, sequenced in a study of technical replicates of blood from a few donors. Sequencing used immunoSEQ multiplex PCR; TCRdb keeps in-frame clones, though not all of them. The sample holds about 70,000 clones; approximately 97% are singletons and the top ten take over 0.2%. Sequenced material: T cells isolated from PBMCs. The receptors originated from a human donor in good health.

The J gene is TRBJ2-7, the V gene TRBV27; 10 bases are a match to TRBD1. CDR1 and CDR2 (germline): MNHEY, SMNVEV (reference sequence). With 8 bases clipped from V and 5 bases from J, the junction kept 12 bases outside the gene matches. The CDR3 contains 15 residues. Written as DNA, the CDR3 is TGTGCCAGCGCCGACCGCCGGGACAGGGGCCACGAGCAGTACTTC. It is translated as CASADRRDRGHEQYF.

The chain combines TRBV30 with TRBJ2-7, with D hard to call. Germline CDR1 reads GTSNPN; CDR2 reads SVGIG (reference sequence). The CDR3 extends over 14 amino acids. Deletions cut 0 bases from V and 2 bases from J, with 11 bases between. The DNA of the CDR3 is TGTGCCTGGAGTGTGAGGTACCAGCCCTACGAGCAGTACTTC. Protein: CAWSVRYQPYEQYF.

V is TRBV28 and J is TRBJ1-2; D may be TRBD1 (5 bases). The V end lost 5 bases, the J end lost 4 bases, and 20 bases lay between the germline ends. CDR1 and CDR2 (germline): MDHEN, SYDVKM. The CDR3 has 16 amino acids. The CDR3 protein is CASSTARGRRAYGYTF. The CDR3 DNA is TGTGCCAGCAGTACGGCCCGTGGCCGCAGGGCCTATGGCTACACCTTC.

CDR3 in amino acids: CASSFIQNYGYTF. Here the CDR3 DNA reads TGTGCCAGCAGCTTTATACAGAACTATGGCTACACCTTC. The chain couples TRBV7-2 to TRBJ1-2, with D uncertain. The CDR3 runs to 13 residues. Germline V gene data show CDR1 as SGHTA and CDR2 as FQGNSA. Trimming removed 3 bases from V and 2 bases from J, with 7 bases in between.

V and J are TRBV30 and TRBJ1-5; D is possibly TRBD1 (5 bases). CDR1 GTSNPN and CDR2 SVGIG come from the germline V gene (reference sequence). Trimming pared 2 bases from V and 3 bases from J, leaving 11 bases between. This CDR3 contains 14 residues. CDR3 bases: TGTGCCTGGAGTAGCTCAGGGTACAATCAGCCCCAGCATTTT. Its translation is CAWSSSGYNQPQHF.

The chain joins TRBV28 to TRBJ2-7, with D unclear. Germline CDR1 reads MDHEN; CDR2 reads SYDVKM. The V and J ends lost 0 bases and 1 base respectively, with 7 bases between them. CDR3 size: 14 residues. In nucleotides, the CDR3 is TGTGCCAGCAGTTTATGGCGGCCTTCCTACGAGCAGTACTTC. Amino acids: CASSLWRPSYEQYF.

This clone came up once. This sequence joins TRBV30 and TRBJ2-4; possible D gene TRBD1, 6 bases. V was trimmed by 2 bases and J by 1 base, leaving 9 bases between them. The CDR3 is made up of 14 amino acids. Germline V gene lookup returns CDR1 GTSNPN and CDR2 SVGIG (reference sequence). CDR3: CAWSITGAKNIQYF. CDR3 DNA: TGTGCCTGGAGTATCACAGGGGCCAAAAACATTCAGTACTTC.

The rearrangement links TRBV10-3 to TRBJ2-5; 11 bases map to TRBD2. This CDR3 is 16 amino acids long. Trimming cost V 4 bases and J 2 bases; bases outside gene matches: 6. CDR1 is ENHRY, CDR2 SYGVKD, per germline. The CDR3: CAISARSGGAQETQYF. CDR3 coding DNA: TGTGCCATCAGTGCCCGTAGCGGGGGGGCTCAAGAGACCCAGTACTTC.

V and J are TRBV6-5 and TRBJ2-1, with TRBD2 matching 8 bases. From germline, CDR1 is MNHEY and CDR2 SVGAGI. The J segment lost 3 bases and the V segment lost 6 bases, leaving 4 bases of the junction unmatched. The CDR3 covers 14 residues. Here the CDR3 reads CASRTGTSYNEQFF. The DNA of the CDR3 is TGTGCCAGCAGGACCGGGACTAGCTACAATGAGCAGTTCTTC.

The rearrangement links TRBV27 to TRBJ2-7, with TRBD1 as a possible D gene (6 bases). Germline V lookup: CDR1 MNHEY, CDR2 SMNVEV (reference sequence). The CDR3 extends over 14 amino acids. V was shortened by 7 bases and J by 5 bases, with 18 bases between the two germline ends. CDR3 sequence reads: CASNGKEGVHEQYF. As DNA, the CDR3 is TGTGCCAGCAACGGCAAAGAGGGGGTTCACGAGCAGTACTTC.

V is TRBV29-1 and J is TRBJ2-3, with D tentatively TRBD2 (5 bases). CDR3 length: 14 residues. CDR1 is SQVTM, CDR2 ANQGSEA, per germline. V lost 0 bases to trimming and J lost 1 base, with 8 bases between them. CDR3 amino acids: CSVEEAGRTDTQYF. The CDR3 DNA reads TGCAGCGTTGAAGAGGCGGGCCGCACAGATACGCAGTATTTT.

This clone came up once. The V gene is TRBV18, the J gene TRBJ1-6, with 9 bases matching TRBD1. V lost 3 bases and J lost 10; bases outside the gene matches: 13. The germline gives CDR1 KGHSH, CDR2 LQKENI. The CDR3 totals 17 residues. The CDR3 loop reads CASSPRSPGQGGSPLHF. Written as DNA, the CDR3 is TGTGCCAGCTCACCTCGAAGCCCGGGACAGGGAGGCTCACCCCTCCACTTT.

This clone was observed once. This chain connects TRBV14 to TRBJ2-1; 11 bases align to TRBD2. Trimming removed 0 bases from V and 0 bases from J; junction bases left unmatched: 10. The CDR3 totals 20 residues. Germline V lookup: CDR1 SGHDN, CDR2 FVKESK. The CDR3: CASSQDPRLAGFSSYNEQFF. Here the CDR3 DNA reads TGTGCCAGCAGCCAAGACCCGCGACTAGCGGGGTTTAGCTCCTACAATGAGCAGTTCTTC.

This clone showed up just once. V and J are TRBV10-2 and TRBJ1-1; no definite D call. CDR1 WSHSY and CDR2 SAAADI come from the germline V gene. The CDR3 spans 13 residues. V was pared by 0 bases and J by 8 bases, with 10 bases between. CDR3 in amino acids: CASSESANIEAFF. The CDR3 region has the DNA TGCGCCAGCAGTGAGTCTGCTAATATAGAAGCTTTCTTT.

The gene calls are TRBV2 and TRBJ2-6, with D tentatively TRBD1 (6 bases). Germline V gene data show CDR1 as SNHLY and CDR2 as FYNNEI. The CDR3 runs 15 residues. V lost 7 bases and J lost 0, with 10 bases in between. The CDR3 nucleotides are TGTGCCAGCATTGGGGGCCTCTCTGGGGCCAACGTCCTGACTTTC. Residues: CASIGGLSGANVLTF.

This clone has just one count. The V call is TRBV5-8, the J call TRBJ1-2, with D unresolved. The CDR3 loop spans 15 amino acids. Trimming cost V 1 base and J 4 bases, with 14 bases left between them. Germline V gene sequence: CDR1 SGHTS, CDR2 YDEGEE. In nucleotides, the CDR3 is TGTGCCAGCAGCTTGACAGCCCGAACGACCTATGGCTACACCTTC. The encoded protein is CASSLTARTTYGYTF.